This T cell receptor beta chain appears in the sequencing data of a study of blood T cell repertoires in COVID-19. CDR3 length: 13 residues. V lost 3 bases and J lost 2, with 11 bases in between. Germline V gene sequence: CDR1 DFQATT, CDR2 SNEGSKA (reference sequence). The protocol was immunoSEQ multiplex PCR, while the TCRdb copy is restricted to in-frame clones and leaves out a portion. The top ten clones hold less than 9.5% of a sample with some 300,000 clones, 89% of them seen once. Two negative PCRs, clearance, or symptom resolution characterized the recovered Cohort 3 donors. The sample taken for sequencing was PBMCs or T cells enriched from blood (not recorded which). The chain employs TRBV20-1 and TRBJ2-7, with D hard to call. This TCR came from a woman in her 30s who had recovered from COVID-19. The CDR3 here is CSASLALTYEQYF. As DNA, the CDR3 is TGCAGTGCTAGTCTCGCACTGACCTACGAGCAGTACTTC.